This is a list of T cell receptor beta chains from one sample in a study of T cell responses to AZD1222 COVID-19 vaccine. Sequencing used immunoSEQ multiplex PCR; TCRdb keeps in-frame clones, though not all of them. The sample carries about 130,000 clones, over 85% recorded once. Sequencing was performed on peripheral blood, taken on day 0 of AZD1222 vaccination. These receptors were obtained from an adult in good health. CDR3s include the opening cysteine and the closing phenylalanine or tryptophan. Each record gives: clone size, J gene, V gene, D gene, CDR3 protein, CDR3 DNA. A D gene is named only where the DNA matches it firmly. Clone sizes are given selectively: once, few, many, or a class where the clone is expanded.

clone size: -
J gene: TRBJ2-7
V gene: TRBV2
D gene: TRBD2
CDR3 protein: CASRRAGVYEQYF
CDR3 DNA: TGTGCCAGCAGGCGAGCGGGAGTATACGAGCAGTACTTC

clone size: -
J gene: TRBJ2-3
V gene: TRBV4-2
D gene: TRBD2
CDR3 protein: CASSQDLRLAGEADTQYF
CDR3 DNA: TGTGCCAGCAGCCAAGATCTAAGACTAGCGGGGGAAGCAGATACGCAGTATTTT

clone size: -
J gene: TRBJ1-4
V gene: TRBV7-3
D gene: -
CDR3 protein: CASSLTGGEKLFF
CDR3 DNA: TGTGCCAGCAGCTTAACGGGTGGTGAAAAACTGTTTTTT

clone size: -
J gene: TRBJ2-7
V gene: TRBV5-1
D gene: -
CDR3 protein: CASSLINNEQYF
CDR3 DNA: TGCGCCAGCAGCTTGATCAACAACGAGCAGTACTTC

clone size: few
J gene: TRBJ2-1
V gene: TRBV24-1
D gene: -
CDR3 protein: CATSDGGHNEQFF
CDR3 DNA: TGTGCCACCAGTGACGGAGGACACAATGAGCAGTTCTTC

clone size: -
J gene: TRBJ1-2
V gene: TRBV5-4
D gene: -
CDR3 protein: CASSLEGVDYGYTF
CDR3 DNA: TGTGCCAGCAGCTTGGAAGGGGTGGACTATGGCTACACCTTC

clone size: -
J gene: TRBJ2-1
V gene: TRBV27
D gene: -
CDR3 protein: CASSPKYLDYNEQFF
CDR3 DNA: TGTGCCAGCAGTCCCAAATATCTCGACTACAATGAGCAGTTCTTC

clone size: -
J gene: TRBJ1-1
V gene: TRBV19
D gene: -
CDR3 protein: CASSIRTVNTEAFF
CDR3 DNA: TGTGCCAGTAGTATACGGACAGTGAACACTGAAGCTTTCTTT

clone size: -
J gene: TRBJ2-7
V gene: TRBV30
D gene: -
CDR3 protein: CAWGSYEQYF
CDR3 DNA: TGTGCCTGGGGATCCTACGAGCAGTACTTC

clone size: -
J gene: TRBJ1-6
V gene: TRBV4-1
D gene: TRBD1
CDR3 protein: CASSQDVVDRGSPLHF
CDR3 DNA: TGCGCCAGCAGCCAAGATGTCGTGGACAGGGGTTCACCCCTCCACTTT

clone size: -
J gene: TRBJ1-5
V gene: TRBV10-2
D gene: -
CDR3 protein: CASSEDGDSNQPQHF
CDR3 DNA: TGCGCCAGCAGTGAGGATGGGGATAGCAATCAGCCCCAGCATTTT

clone size: -
J gene: TRBJ2-7
V gene: TRBV6-1
D gene: TRBD1
CDR3 protein: CASSEITGVWGEQYF
CDR3 DNA: TGTGCCAGCAGTGAAATCACAGGGGTATGGGGCGAGCAGTACTTC

clone size: -
J gene: TRBJ2-7
V gene: TRBV2
D gene: -
CDR3 protein: CASSESRYEQYF
CDR3 DNA: TGTGCCAGCAGTGAATCACGCTACGAGCAGTACTTC

clone size: -
J gene: TRBJ1-6
V gene: TRBV5-1
D gene: TRBD1
CDR3 protein: CASTTTGGSNSPLHF
CDR3 DNA: TGCGCCAGCACCACTACAGGGGGATCGAATTCACCCCTCCACTTT

clone size: -
J gene: TRBJ1-5
V gene: TRBV19
D gene: -
CDR3 protein: CASSFDGSNQPQHF
CDR3 DNA: TGTGCCAGTAGTTTCGACGGTAGCAATCAGCCCCAGCATTTT

clone size: -
J gene: TRBJ2-5
V gene: TRBV10-1
D gene: TRBD2
CDR3 protein: CASSPGLAGIKGETQYF
CDR3 DNA: TGCGCCAGCAGTCCGGGACTAGCGGGAATCAAGGGAGAGACCCAGTACTTC

clone size: -
J gene: TRBJ1-1
V gene: TRBV5-1
D gene: -
CDR3 protein: CASSLFVWKENTEAFF
CDR3 DNA: TGCGCCAGCAGCTTGTTCGTATGGAAGGAGAACACTGAAGCTTTCTTT

clone size: -
J gene: TRBJ2-5
V gene: TRBV7-9
D gene: TRBD2
CDR3 protein: CASSLGAGGGETQYF
CDR3 DNA: TGTGCCAGCAGCTTAGGAGCGGGAGGAGGAGAGACCCAGTACTTC

clone size: -
J gene: TRBJ1-2
V gene: TRBV29-1
D gene: -
CDR3 protein: CSVVPDGSYGYTF
CDR3 DNA: TGCAGCGTCGTCCCGGATGGGAGCTATGGCTACACCTTC

clone size: once
J gene: TRBJ1-1
V gene: TRBV9
D gene: TRBD1
CDR3 protein: CASSPGTANTEAFF
CDR3 DNA: TGTGCCAGCAGCCCCGGGACAGCGAACACTGAAGCTTTCTTT

clone size: -
J gene: TRBJ1-4
V gene: TRBV27
D gene: -
CDR3 protein: CASSPLQGSNEKLFF
CDR3 DNA: TGTGCCAGCAGTCCCCTACAGGGATCTAATGAAAAACTGTTTTTT

clone size: -
J gene: TRBJ2-2
V gene: TRBV2
D gene: -
CDR3 protein: CASSEVPGITGELFF
CDR3 DNA: TGTGCCAGCAGTGAGGTACCGGGAATCACCGGGGAGCTGTTTTTT

clone size: -
J gene: TRBJ2-7
V gene: TRBV5-1
D gene: -
CDR3 protein: CASSLRGGSSYEQYF
CDR3 DNA: TGCGCCAGCAGCCTGAGGGGGGGTTCCTCCTACGAGCAGTACTTC

clone size: -
J gene: TRBJ1-3
V gene: TRBV30
D gene: TRBD1
CDR3 protein: CAWSGGTGSYSGNTIYF
CDR3 DNA: TGTGCCTGGAGTGGTGGGACAGGTTCCTACTCTGGAAACACCATATATTTT

clone size: -
J gene: TRBJ2-3
V gene: TRBV7-2
D gene: TRBD1
CDR3 protein: CASSAHRGRTDTQYF
CDR3 DNA: TGTGCCAGCAGCGCCCACAGGGGAAGGACAGATACGCAGTATTTT

clone size: -
J gene: TRBJ2-1
V gene: TRBV7-3
D gene: -
CDR3 protein: CASTFHRGGNEQFF
CDR3 DNA: TGTGCCAGCACCTTCCACCGAGGGGGTAATGAGCAGTTCTTC

clone size: -
J gene: TRBJ1-2
V gene: TRBV30
D gene: -
CDR3 protein: CAWSVLRGSNYGYTF
CDR3 DNA: TGTGCCTGGAGTGTACTGCGGGGATCTAACTATGGCTACACCTTC

clone size: -
J gene: TRBJ1-6
V gene: TRBV5-4
D gene: -
CDR3 protein: CASSAGTGVGSPLHF
CDR3 DNA: TGTGCCAGCAGCGCCGGGACGGGTGTGGGTTCACCCCTCCACTTT

clone size: -
J gene: TRBJ2-2
V gene: TRBV5-1
D gene: -
CDR3 protein: CASSLSGQNTGELFF
CDR3 DNA: TGCGCCAGCAGCTTGTCCGGACAGAACACCGGGGAGCTGTTTTTT

clone size: -
J gene: TRBJ2-3
V gene: TRBV4-1
D gene: TRBD2
CDR3 protein: CASSQDGGGRTDTQYF
CDR3 DNA: TGCGCCAGCAGCCAAGATGGTGGCGGGAGAACCGATACGCAGTATTTT

clone size: -
J gene: TRBJ1-4
V gene: TRBV5-6
D gene: TRBD1
CDR3 protein: CASSFLGQEKLFF
CDR3 DNA: TGTGCCAGCAGCTTTTTGGGACAGGAAAAACTGTTTTTT

clone size: -
J gene: TRBJ2-1
V gene: TRBV5-6
D gene: TRBD2
CDR3 protein: CASSLLTSVDNEQFF
CDR3 DNA: TGTGCCAGCAGCCTTTTGACTAGCGTGGACAATGAGCAGTTCTTC

clone size: -
J gene: TRBJ2-1
V gene: TRBV5-4
D gene: -
CDR3 protein: CASSINAGDSYNEQFF
CDR3 DNA: TGTGCCAGCAGCATAAACGCCGGGGACTCCTACAATGAGCAGTTCTTC

clone size: -
J gene: TRBJ2-7
V gene: TRBV30
D gene: TRBD1
CDR3 protein: CAWSARTGDEQYF
CDR3 DNA: TGTGCCTGGAGTGCTCGGACAGGGGACGAGCAGTACTTC